A selection of T cell receptor beta chains follows, all from one sample in a study of blood T cell repertoires in COVID-19. Clones were read by immunoSEQ multiplex PCR, and TCRdb kept only the in-frame ones, dropping some. The sample has 200,000 to 250,000 clones; about three quarters are singletons. The sequencing input was peripheral blood. The receptor source for this set is a woman between 65 and 79 years old with acute or convalescent COVID-19. CDR3s include the opening cysteine and the closing phenylalanine or tryptophan. The D gene is left open where the match is weak. Size is stated for part of the rows, as once, few or many counts, or as a class when the clone is expanded.

size	J	V	D	DNA	CDR3
-	TRBJ2-3	TRBV19	TRBD2	TGTGCCAGTAAAGGCGGGAGGGCCGGTGATACGCAGTATTTT	CASKGGRAGDTQYF
-	TRBJ2-7	TRBV10-3	-	TGTGCCATCAGTGAGTATGAGGGCTACGAGCAGTACTTC	CAISEYEGYEQYF
once	TRBJ2-1	TRBV6-2/TRBV6-3	TRBD2	TGTGCCAGCAGTTCCCTAGTAGCGGGCCACTACAATGAGCAGTTCTTC	CASSSLVAGHYNEQFF
-	TRBJ2-1	TRBV5-8	TRBD2	TGTGCCAGCAGCCCCCCTAGCGGGAGAATCTACAATGAGCAGTTCTTC	CASSPPSGRIYNEQFF
-	TRBJ2-2	TRBV12-3/TRBV12-4	-	TGTGCCAGCAGTACTTTGTTGGCCGGGGAGCTGTTTTTT	CASSTLLAGELFF
-	TRBJ1-4	TRBV6-1	TRBD1	TGTGCCAGCAGTGACCCCAGGGGGACAGTCGTGAAACTGTTTTTT	CASSDPRGTVVKLFF
few	TRBJ2-7	TRBV5-4	-	TGTGCCAGCAGCACAACGGGACTGGACTACGAGCAGTACTTC	CASSTTGLDYEQYF
few	TRBJ2-1	TRBV11-2	TRBD2	TGTGCCAGCAGCCAGGGGGGACTAGCGGGAGAGGAGCAGTTCTTC	CASSQGGLAGEEQFF
-	TRBJ2-3	TRBV11-2	TRBD1	TGTGCCAGCAGCTTAGTAGGGACAGGGTGGGTAGATACGCAGTATTTT	CASSLVGTGWVDTQYF
-	TRBJ1-1	TRBV4-1	-	TGCGCCAGCAGCCAAGGCCCCAGGGTTACAAACAAAGCTTTCTTT	CASSQGPRVTNKAFF
-	TRBJ2-1	TRBV2	TRBD1	TGTGCCAGCAGTGATACGGGACAGGGCCCTTTAAATGAGCAGTTCTTC	CASSDTGQGPLNEQFF
once	TRBJ2-1	TRBV30	TRBD1	TGTGCCTGGGGGACAGGGGGCTCCATTTCCTACAATGAGCAGTTCTTC	CAWGTGGSISYNEQFF
-	TRBJ2-1	TRBV28	TRBD2	TGTGCCAGCAGCCTAGCGGGAGTGACGGGTGAGCAGTTCTTC	CASSLAGVTGEQFF
-	TRBJ2-3	TRBV19	TRBD2	TGTGCCACCGGGACTAGCGGGAGTAGAGGCACAGATACGCAGTATTTT	CATGTSGSRGTDTQYF
once	TRBJ2-2	TRBV6-6	-	TGTGCCAGCAGTTACTCGACTAGTACGAACACCGGGGAGCTGTTTTTT	CASSYSTSTNTGELFF
once	TRBJ1-6	TRBV5-1	-	TGCGCCAGCAGCTTGGCTACAGGACGTTATTCACCCCTCCACTTT	CASSLATGRYSPLHF
-	TRBJ2-1	TRBV6-2/TRBV6-3	TRBD1	TGTGCCAGCAGTTACTCGAACACAGGGGGCTGGACTGAGCAGTTCTTC	CASSYSNTGGWTEQFF
-	TRBJ2-4	TRBV5-8	-	TGTGCCAGCAGGACGGACACTCCCTTAGCCAAAAACATTCAGTACTTC	CASRTDTPLAKNIQYF
-	TRBJ2-3	TRBV11-1	TRBD1	TGTGCCAGCAGCTTGCGACAGGGGTTTTCAGATACGCAGTATTTT	CASSLRQGFSDTQYF
-	TRBJ2-1	TRBV5-1	TRBD2	TGCGCCAGCAGCACCCACTCGGGGGGAGGCAGCCCCTACAATGAGCAGTTCTTC	CASSTHSGGGSPYNEQFF
-	TRBJ2-7	TRBV6-6	TRBD1	TGTGCCAGCAGTGCAGGACAGGGAGTAATGTACGAGCAGTACTTC	CASSAGQGVMYEQYF
-	TRBJ2-7	TRBV4-2	-	TGTGCCAGCAGCCAAGAATTCCTCTTACAGGGAGGGGACTCCTACGAGCAGTACTTC	CASSQEFLLQGGDSYEQYF
few	TRBJ2-7	TRBV5-4	-	TGTGCCAGCAGCTTGCGGTTGGGGGCAGGACCGTTCTACGAGCAGTACTTC	CASSLRLGAGPFYEQYF
-	TRBJ2-1	TRBV29-1	TRBD2	TGCAGCGTTGAAGGGGGGGGACTAGCAAGGAACAATGAGCAGTTCTTC	CSVEGGGLARNNEQFF
few	TRBJ2-5	TRBV6-5	TRBD2	TGTGCCAGCAGTACCAGGGGCGGGGGGGGAGAGACCCAGTACTTC	CASSTRGGGGETQYF
-	TRBJ2-3	TRBV20-1	TRBD2	TGCAGTGCTAGTACCGGGACTAGCGGGACTCAAGATACGCAGTATTTT	CSASTGTSGTQDTQYF
-	TRBJ2-2	TRBV5-5	-	TGTGCCAGCAGCTTGTTCGGTACCCCGAACACCGGGGAGCTGTTTTTT	CASSLFGTPNTGELFF
-	TRBJ2-1	TRBV28	TRBD2	TGTGCCAGCAGTTTGGGTCCGGGGACTAGCGGATACAATGAGCAGTTCTTC	CASSLGPGTSGYNEQFF
-	TRBJ1-5	TRBV24-1	TRBD1	TGTGCCACCAGTGATCCCCGGGACAGGGTCCCCCATCAGCCCCAGCATTTT	CATSDPRDRVPHQPQHF
-	TRBJ1-2	TRBV3-1/TRBV3-2	-	TGTGCCAGCAGCCAACCGCAGGGGCGAAACTATGGCTACACCTTC	CASSQPQGRNYGYTF
once	TRBJ1-6	TRBV15	TRBD1	TGTGCCACCAGCCGTGACAGGGGAGGTTCACCCCTCCACTTT	CATSRDRGGSPLHF
-	TRBJ2-7	TRBV2	-	TGTGCCAGCAGTGTAGGCAGGGCACATATCTTC	CASSVGRAHIF
-	TRBJ1-5	TRBV6-5	-	TGTGCCAGCAGCCGAGGGGGTACCAATCAGCCCCAGCATTTT	CASSRGGTNQPQHF
-	TRBJ2-3	TRBV18	TRBD2	TGTGCCAGCTCACCACCGTCACGGGGCCTTATTCTAGCGGGAGGGCCCTACCTCACAGATACGCAGTATTTT	CASSPPSRGLILAGGPYLTDTQYF
-	TRBJ1-2	TRBV6-5	-	TGTGCCAGCAGTTACTTGCGGGGTGGGGGCTATGGCTACACCTTC	CASSYLRGGGYGYTF
-	TRBJ1-2	TRBV28	TRBD1	TGTGCCAGCAAAAGGAGACAGGGGCACTATGGCTACACCTTC	CASKRRQGHYGYTF
-	TRBJ2-7	TRBV5-4	TRBD2	TGTGCCAGCAGTGGACTAGCGGGAAATTACGAGCAGTACTTC	CASSGLAGNYEQYF